These 6 T cell receptor beta chains came from one sample sequenced in a study of patients and donors after allogeneic stem cell transplantation. Each CDR3 protein is one row after TCRdb ran MiXCR on the RT-PCR reads. Altogether about a million distinct CDR3 sequences are present, 18% being singletons, with the ten largest covering roughly 6.4%. The source material was blood, either unsorted or a sorted T cell fraction (not recorded which). The receptor source for this set is a human donor who was either an allogeneic HSCT recipient or a stem cell or donor lymphocyte infusion donor (not recorded which). It is not recorded whose cells these are; they may come from a transplant donor.

The chain carries TRBV4-2 and TRBJ1-1; D is unclear. Germline V gene sequence: CDR1 LGHNA, CDR2 YNFKEQ. This CDR3 is 17 amino acids long. V lost 1 base to trimming and J lost 2 bases, with 17 bases between them. In nucleotides, the CDR3 is TGTGCCAGCAGCCAAGCGGTTTCCGGCGGGAGAAACACTGAAGCTTTCTTT. This gives the protein CASSQAVSGGRNTEAFF.

This chain uses TRBV2 with TRBJ2-3; 10 bases are a match to TRBD2. This CDR3 region has 18 residues. V shed 2 bases and J 0 bases; nucleotides not matched to a gene: 8. Germline CDR1 reads SNHLY; CDR2 reads FYNNEI. The CDR3 DNA sequence: TGTGCCAGCAGTGAATGGACTAGCGGCGGATCTAGCACAGATACGCAGTATTTT. Translating it yields CASSEWTSGGSSTDTQYF.

The sample holds a few counts of this clonotype. The V call is TRBV27, the J call TRBJ1-2, with D unresolved. Between the trimmed V and J ends, which lost 3 bases and 5 bases, there was a span of 13 bases. This CDR3 contains 14 residues. The V gene's germline CDR1 is MNHEY and CDR2 SMNVEV (reference sequence). The CDR3 nucleotides read TGTGCCAGCAGTTTGAGGCCGCGACTTTATGGCTACACCTTC. Protein product: CASSLRPRLYGYTF.

A few counts support this clonotype. The genes are TRBV6-1 and TRBJ1-5; possible D gene TRBD1, 5 bases. Trimming pared 8 bases from V and 4 bases from J, leaving 18 bases between. There are 15 residues in the CDR3. Germline loops: CDR1 MNHNS, CDR2 SASEGT. The CDR3 coding sequence is TGTGCCAGCTCCAGGGACGGCGGGGGGAATCAGCCCCAGCATTTT. As protein: CASSRDGGGNQPQHF.

V is TRBV6-5 and J is TRBJ1-1; no clear D gene. V dropped 4 bases and J dropped 1 base, with 13 bases sitting between them. Germline CDR1 and CDR2: MNHEY and SVGAGI. The CDR3 spans 15 residues. This CDR3 is CASSFFGSGNTEAFF. CDR3 DNA sequence: TGTGCCAGCAGTTTTTTTGGGTCGGGGAACACTGAAGCTTTCTTT.

The genes are TRBV15 and TRBJ2-7; D is unclear. Germline V gives CDR1 LNHNV, CDR2 YYDKDF (reference sequence). The V end was cut by 0 bases, the J end by 2 bases, with 11 bases between. The CDR3 is 15 residues long. DNA for the CDR3: TGTGCCACCAGCAGAGATTTGGAAAGGGCCTACGAGCAGTACTTC. This gives the protein CATSRDLERAYEQYF. The entire variable domain, with the rest obtained from reference TRBV15 and TRBJ2-7, is as follows: DAMVIQNPRYQVTQFGKPVTLSCSQTLNHNVMYWYQQKSSQAPKLLFHYYDKDFNNEADTPDNFQSRRPNTSFCFLDIRSPGLGDTAMYLCATSRDLERAYEQYFGPGTRLTVT.